This entry is about one TCR beta chain. Its specificity is not known. The germline V gene encodes CDR1 SEHNR and CDR2 FQNEAQ (reference sequence). Trimming took 6 bases from V and 5 from J; bases not matched to a gene: 3. The CDR3 has 13 residues. This sample is part of a study of cytomegalovirus exposure and HLA in healthy donors. General study results and limits: TCR beta V segments were, for the most part, productive about 87% or about 30% of the time in an earlier analysis. Apart from CMV serostatus, no immune exposure information was available. More clonal expansion characterized HLA-associated TCR beta chains than equally common others in a later analysis.

Samples came from healthy bone marrow donors. The PCR employed 60 Vbeta primers together with 13 Jbeta primers. Data came from immunoSEQ multiplex PCR; TCRdb stores just in-frame clones and leaves some out. This table holds 40,000 to 65,000 clones. The material sequenced was PBMCs. The receptor's source is a man in his forties in good health and CMV-seropositive. The chain carries TRBV7-9 and TRBJ1-1; 10 positions match TRBD1. In nucleotides, the CDR3 is TGTGCCAGCAGTAGGACAGGGGGGACTGAAGCTTTCTTT. Translation: CASSRTGGTEAFF.